The subject of this entry is one T cell receptor (beta chain). Its antigen is still unknown. The germline V gene has CDR1 MNHEY and CDR2 SVGAGI. J gave up 7 bases and V 6 bases, and 8 bases lay outside the gene matches. The CDR3 runs to 15 residues. This entry belongs to a study of blood T cells in healthy people across ages. Primers used in a second PCR of roughly 7 to 11 cycles were a sample-barcoded 5' primer and a J-beta primer mix. Via MiXCR, TCRdb re-called the 5' RACE reads, giving one row per CDR3 protein. The sample yields about 900,000 distinct CDR3 sequences, about 48% seen once. The study's findings and limits: Correlation between TCR beta diversity and naive T cell percentage was strong.

The rearrangement joins TRBV6-5 to TRBJ2-1, with TRBD2 matching 11 bases. The receptor was isolated from a young man in good health. What was sequenced was blood. The CDR3 region has the DNA TGTGCCAGCAGATTAGCGGGGGGGCCGGATAATGAGCAGTTCTTC. It encodes CASRLAGGPDNEQFF.